Reported below is one T cell receptor beta chain. Unmatched junction bases numbered 5, after V lost 1 base and J lost 4 bases. The germline gives CDR1 SGHNT, CDR2 YYREEE (reference sequence). The CDR3 covers 15 residues. This sample was taken from a study of fetal regulatory T cell absence and autoimmunity. Sequencing was performed with immunoSEQ multiplex PCR; in TCRdb, only in-frame clones are kept and a portion is missing. Here the sample spans 85,000 to 100,000 clones, around 72% being singletons. This sequence was found in a male donor with IPEX syndrome. The chain is built from TRBV5-4 and TRBJ2-7; 10 bases fit TRBD2. Sequenced sample: pancreas tissue. The CDR3 region has the DNA TGTGCCAGCAGCTTGACTAGCGGGATCACTTACGAGCAGTACTTC. It specifies CASSLTSGITYEQYF.